Each of the 13 T cell receptor beta chains below was sequenced from the same sample in a study of identical twins listed by TCRdb under 2016. The method was 5' RACE. TCRdb names Illumina HiSeq 2000 as the instrument used. Using fastp at Q25 and MiXCR, TCRdb reprocessed the public reads and kept productive beta chains. Identical CDR3 proteins give one entry, which carries the most common genes and DNA. The sample contains more than 1.5 million distinct CDR3 sequences, about 31% of them found a single time. The top ten clones comprise roughly 0.3% of the sample. Material: cord blood. These receptors were taken from a newborn girl in good health.

The V gene is TRBV18, the J gene TRBJ2-7, with D tentatively TRBD1 (6 bases). CDR1 is KGHSH and CDR2 is LQKENI in the germline V gene. CDR3 length: 14 amino acids. V was trimmed by 8 bases and J by 0 bases, leaving 14 bases between them. CDR3 residues: CASSRGRRSYEQYF. CDR3 in DNA: TGTGCCAGCAGCAGGGGACGGCGCTCCTACGAGCAGTACTTC.

This clonotype was detected many times. This rearrangement joins TRBV29-1 to TRBJ2-3, with D perhaps matching TRBD2 (6 bases). V lost 3 bases and J lost 1, with 14 bases in between. The V gene's germline CDR1 is SQVTM and CDR2 ANQGSEA. The CDR3 length is 15 residues. CDR3 amino acids: CSVEFWGEGTDTQYF. DNA for the CDR3: TGCAGCGTTGAGTTTTGGGGGGAAGGCACAGATACGCAGTATTTT.

This clonotype was picked up a small number of times. J is TRBJ2-6 and V is TRBV11-2; D not resolved. Germline CDR1 reads SGHAT; CDR2 reads FQNNGV. V lost 3 bases to trimming and J lost 3 bases, with 6 bases between them. The CDR3 sequence is 14 residues long. CDR3 sequence (DNA): TGTGCCAGCAGCTTCATGGGTGGGGCCAACGTCCTGACTTTC. Translated, it gives CASSFMGGANVLTF.

The rearrangement joins TRBV28 to TRBJ2-5, with D hard to call. V was clipped by 3 bases and J by 6 bases, with 17 bases between them. The CDR3 consists of 15 residues. The germline V gene encodes CDR1 MDHEN and CDR2 SYDVKM. This chain's CDR3 is CASSLAPTPKKTQYF. Here the CDR3 DNA reads TGTGCCAGCAGTTTGGCGCCAACCCCTAAGAAGACCCAGTACTTC.

This clonotype has just a few counts. The chain employs TRBV9 and TRBJ2-3, with D perhaps matching TRBD2 (6 bases). Germline V gives CDR1 SGDLS, CDR2 YYNGEE. Trimming removed 2 bases from V and 0 bases from J, with 16 bases in between. The CDR3 has 17 residues. The CDR3 loop is CASSVVGASVSTDTQYF. The CDR3 nucleotides read TGTGCCAGCAGCGTGGTAGGGGCTAGCGTGAGCACAGATACGCAGTATTTT.

The chain employs TRBV5-1 and TRBJ1-4; perhaps TRBD1 as D (6 bases). V lost 0 bases, J lost 4 bases, and 19 bases lay in between. The CDR3 has 18 amino acids. Germline V gene lookup returns CDR1 SGHRS and CDR2 YFSETQ. This chain's CDR3 is CASSLGPMWGHRNEKLFF. The DNA of the CDR3 is TGCGCCAGCAGCTTGGGTCCGATGTGGGGACACCGTAATGAAAAACTGTTTTTT. The entire variable domain, with the rest obtained from reference TRBV5-1 and TRBJ1-4, is as follows: KAGVTQTPRYLIKTRGQQVTLSCSPISGHRSVSWYQQTPGQGLQFLFEYFSETQRNKGNFPGRFSGRQFSNSRSEMNVSTLELGDSALYLCASSLGPMWGHRNEKLFFGSGTQLSVL.

DNA for the CDR3: TGCAGTGCTAGCCCCCCTTATAGGAGTGGTAACTATGGCTACACCTTC. Its protein is CSASPPYRSGNYGYTF. V usage is TRBV20-1 and J usage is TRBJ1-2; D is undetermined. The CDR3 is 16 amino acids. Germline CDR1 is DFQATT and CDR2 is SNEGSKA (reference sequence). The V and J ends lost 3 bases and 1 base respectively, with 18 bases between them.

This clonotype was seen once. A single base separates this from a much larger clone, so it may be a read error. The V and J genes are TRBV9 and TRBJ2-5, with D possibly being TRBD1 or TRBD2 (5 bases each). Germline V CDR1 and CDR2: SGDLS, YYNGEE. The CDR3 has 14 amino acids. V lost 3 bases to trimming and J lost 11 bases, with 20 bases between them. For the CDR3, the DNA is TGTGCCAGCAGCGAGGGACGTACGAACAATGAGCAGTACTTC. It yields the protein CASSEGRTNNEQYF.

Ten or more counts support this clonotype. The chain combines TRBV20-1 with TRBJ2-7, with D possibly being TRBD1 (6 bases). The CDR3 runs 12 residues. The V end was cut by 3 bases, the J end by 2 bases, with 8 bases between. Germline values: CDR1 DFQATT, CDR2 SNEGSKA (reference sequence). The CDR3 is CSARGQPYEQYF. The CDR3 coding sequence is TGCAGTGCTAGGGGACAACCCTACGAGCAGTACTTC.

The J gene is TRBJ2-3, the V gene TRBV20-1, with 14 bases matching TRBD2. The CDR3 covers 13 residues. Germline lookup yields CDR1 DFQATT and CDR2 SNEGSKA (reference sequence). J gave up 11 bases and V 1 base, and 2 bases lay outside the gene matches. CDR3 loop: CSARGGTSGGQYF. CDR3 sequence (DNA): TGCAGTGCTAGAGGCGGGACTAGCGGGGGGCAGTATTTT.

This chain links TRBV3-1 with TRBJ2-7; no reliable D call. Looked up from germline, CDR1 is LGHDT and CDR2 is YNNKEL (reference sequence). V was shortened by 2 bases and J by 7 bases, with 18 bases between the two germline ends. The CDR3 is 15 amino acids. CDR3: CASSQLLQNYNEQYF. In nucleotides, the CDR3 is TGTGCCAGCAGCCAACTACTCCAGAACTACAATGAGCAGTACTTC.

A word on this clonotype: A junction end diverges from the germline sequence, so it may reflect a read error. This chain uses TRBV6-4 with TRBJ2-4; D call uncertain. The tail of the sequence fits TRBJ2-7 better, so the J call may be wrong. CDR1 and CDR2 from the germline V gene are MRHNA and SNTAGT. There are 15 residues in the CDR3. The DNA for the CDR3 is TGTGCCGGCAGTGACTCTTTCGGGTTGGGCTACGAGCAGTACTTC. The encoded protein is CAGSDSFGLGYEQYF.

With respect to this clonotype: A much larger clone is a single base away; this may be a read error. The chain employs TRBV10-3 and TRBJ2-7; D ambiguous. The V end lost 2 bases, the J end lost 2 bases, and 4 bases lay between the germline ends. The V gene's germline CDR1 is ENHRY and CDR2 SYGVKD. The CDR3 contains 12 residues. The CDR3 loop is CAISETAYEQYF. The DNA for the CDR3 is TGTGCCATCAGTGAGACCGCCTACGAGCAGTACTTC.